Listed here is a single TCR beta chain. The data were taken from a study of blood T cell repertoires in COVID-19. At the level of the study: Sources were T cells, B-cell-depleted T cells, or PBMCs; the material itself was cDNA or gDNA.

The CDR3 loop spans 17 amino acids. CDR1 and CDR2 from the germline V gene are MGHRA and YSYEKL. The V gene end was trimmed by 4 bases and the J gene end by 0 bases; junction bases not matched to a gene: 6. In the original processing: Counts of nucleated cells, estimated from reference gene primer amplification, were obtained. Repertoires were generated with immunoSEQ multiplex PCR, while TCRdb's copy carries only in-frame clones and drops some. The V and J calls and clone size were taken over from that table, and D and trimming were inferred from the DNA. The profile shows 200,000 to 250,000 clones, roughly 75% of them singletons.

This chain joins TRBV4-1 and TRBJ2-1; 10 bases are shared with TRBD2. The material sequenced was peripheral blood. The source of this sequence is a woman in her seventies with acute or convalescent COVID-19. The CDR3 region has the DNA TGCGCCAGCAGCCTAAGAGCGGGGGGGAGCTCCTACAATGAGCAGTTCTTC. Translation gives CASSLRAGGSSYNEQFF.